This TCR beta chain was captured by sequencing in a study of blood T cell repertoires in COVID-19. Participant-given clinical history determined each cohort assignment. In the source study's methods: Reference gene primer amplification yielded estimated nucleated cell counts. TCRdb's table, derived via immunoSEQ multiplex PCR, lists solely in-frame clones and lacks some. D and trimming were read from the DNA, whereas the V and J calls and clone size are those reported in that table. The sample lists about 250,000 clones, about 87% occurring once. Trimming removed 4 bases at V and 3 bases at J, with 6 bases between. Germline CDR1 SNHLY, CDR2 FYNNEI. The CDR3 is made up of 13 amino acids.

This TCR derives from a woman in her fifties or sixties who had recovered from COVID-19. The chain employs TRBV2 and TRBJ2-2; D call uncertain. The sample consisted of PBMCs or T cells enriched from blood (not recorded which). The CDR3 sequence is CASSVQYTGELFF. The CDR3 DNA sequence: TGTGCCAGCAGTGTACAGTACACCGGGGAGCTGTTTTTT. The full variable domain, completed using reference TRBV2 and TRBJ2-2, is EPEVTQTPSHQVTQMGQEVILRCVPISNHLYFYWYRQILGQKVEFLVSFYNNEISEKSEIFDDQFSVERPDGSNFTLKIRSTKLEDSAMYFCASSVQYTGELFFGEGSRLTVL.